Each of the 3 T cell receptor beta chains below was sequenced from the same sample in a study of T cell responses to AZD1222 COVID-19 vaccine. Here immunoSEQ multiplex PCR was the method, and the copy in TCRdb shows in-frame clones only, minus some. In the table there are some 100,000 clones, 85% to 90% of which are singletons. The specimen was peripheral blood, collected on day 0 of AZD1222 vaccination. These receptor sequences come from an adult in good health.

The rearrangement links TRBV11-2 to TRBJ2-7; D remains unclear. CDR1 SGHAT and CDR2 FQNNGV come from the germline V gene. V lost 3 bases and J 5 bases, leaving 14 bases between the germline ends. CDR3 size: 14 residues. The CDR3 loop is CASSLIKSPDEQYF. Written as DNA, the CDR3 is TGTGCCAGCAGCTTGATAAAGTCCCCCGACGAGCAGTACTTC.

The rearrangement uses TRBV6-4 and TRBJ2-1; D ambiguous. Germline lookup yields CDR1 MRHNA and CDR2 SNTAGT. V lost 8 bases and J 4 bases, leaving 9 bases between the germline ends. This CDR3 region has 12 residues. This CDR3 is CASGNSYNEQFF. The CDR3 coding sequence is TGTGCCAGCGGGAACAGTTACAATGAGCAGTTCTTC.

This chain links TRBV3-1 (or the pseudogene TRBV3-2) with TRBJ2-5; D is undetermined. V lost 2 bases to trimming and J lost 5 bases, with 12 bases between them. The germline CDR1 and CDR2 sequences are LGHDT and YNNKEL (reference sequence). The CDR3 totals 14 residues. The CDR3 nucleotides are TGTGCCAGCAGCCAAAGGGCTACCAGGGAGACCCAGTACTTC. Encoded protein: CASSQRATRETQYF.